A single T cell receptor (beta chain) is shown here with its context. The record originates from a study of blood T cell repertoires in COVID-19. The germline V gene has CDR1 SNHLY and CDR2 FYNNEI. This CDR3 has 12 amino acids. Trimming cost V 4 bases and J 12 bases, with 13 bases left between them. Measured with immunoSEQ multiplex PCR; TCRdb has only the in-frame clones, and not every one. This sample has some 210,000 clones, with roughly four fifths found just once. This TCR derives from a woman in her 70s with active or convalescent COVID-19. This chain uses TRBV2 with TRBJ2-1; TRBD2 is a possible D gene (5 bases). The sample consisted of peripheral blood. This chain's CDR3 is CASSAHGSGQFF. The CDR3 DNA follows: TGTGCCAGCAGTGCCCATGGGAGCGGGCAGTTCTTC.